These T cell receptor beta chains were read from a single sample in a study of shared clonotypes between healthy human individuals. The assay was immunoSEQ multiplex PCR, and TCRdb's table has in-frame clones only and misses some. The sample lists some 1.5 million clones, 95% to 99% occurring once. Sequencing was performed on naive CD4+ T cells sorted from blood. The receptors stem from a young man in good health. The CDR3 runs from the conserved cysteine through the conserved F or W. Fields, in order: V gene, D gene, J gene, CDR3 DNA, CDR3 protein. D genes are given only for firm matches.

TRBV4-1	.	TRBJ2-7	TGCGCCAGCAGCCATCCCGCCGCACGAAACCTCTACGAGCAGTACTTC	CASSHPAARNLYEQYF
TRBV28	.	TRBJ1-1	TGTGCCAGCAGTTTATCATATAGGAACACTGAAGCTTTCTTT	CASSLSYRNTEAFF
TRBV5-4	.	TRBJ1-1	TGTGCCAGCAGCTTGGGACAGATGAACACTGAAGCTTTCTTT	CASSLGQMNTEAFF
TRBV4-3	TRBD1	TRBJ2-7	TGCGCCAGCAGCAGTAACAGGGGCGTGAATTTTGTGGAGCAGTACTTC	CASSSNRGVNFVEQYF
TRBV2	TRBD2	TRBJ2-2	TGTGCCAGCAGACGAAGGACTAGCGGGTCGGACGCGGAGCTGTTTTTT	CASRRRTSGSDAELFF
TRBV18	.	TRBJ2-7	TGTGCCAGCTCACCTCTAGGGCCCAAGGTGGATCTCTACGAGCAGTACTTC	CASSPLGPKVDLYEQYF
TRBV6-6	.	TRBJ2-7	TGTGCCAGCAGATCGACGGTCTACGAGCAGTACTTC	CASRSTVYEQYF
TRBV10-2	.	TRBJ2-3	TGCGCCAGCAGTGAGTCCGAGACATATACAGATACGCAGTATTTT	CASSESETYTDTQYF
TRBV7-2	TRBD1	TRBJ2-5	TGTGCCAGCAGCTTGGACAGGGTAGTAGAGACCCAGTACTTC	CASSLDRVVETQYF
TRBV28	.	TRBJ2-1	TGTGCCAGCAGTTACGGTCCCGGGACTTCCTACAATGAGCAGTTCTTC	CASSYGPGTSYNEQFF
TRBV4-2	.	TRBJ2-1	TGTGCCAGCAGCCAAGCTACGGTCCATGAGCAGTTCTTC	CASSQATVHEQFF
TRBV28	TRBD1	TRBJ2-5	TGTGCCAGCCAAAACAGGGGTCCACAAGAGACCCAGTACTTC	CASQNRGPQETQYF
TRBV27	.	TRBJ1-2	TGTGCCAGCAGTTCCCTGGGGGAGGAAGGAGGGATGAGCTACACCTTC	CASSSLGEEGGMSYTF
TRBV5-1	.	TRBJ2-7	TGCGCCAGCAGCTTGAACAGGGATTCCTACGAGCAGTACTTC	CASSLNRDSYEQYF
TRBV9	.	TRBJ2-2	TGTGCCAGCAGCGGGTCCCGGACTACTAACGACGCCGGGGAGCTGTTTTTT	CASSGSRTTNDAGELFF
TRBV29-1	TRBD2	TRBJ2-7	TGCAGCGTTGAGGCGGGAGTCAGGCCCTACGAGCAGTACTTC	CSVEAGVRPYEQYF
TRBV28	TRBD2	TRBJ2-7	TGTGCCAGCAGTTCCCTGGGGAGCGGGAGGCAGAGCTCCTACGAGCAGTACTTC	CASSSLGSGRQSSYEQYF
TRBV15	.	TRBJ2-3	TGTGCCACCAGCAGATCAACAGGGACAGATACGCAGTATTTT	CATSRSTGTDTQYF
TRBV30	.	TRBJ2-5	TGTGCCTGGAGTCGAGGGTCCCAAGAGACCCAGTACTTC	CAWSRGSQETQYF
TRBV7-9	.	TRBJ2-5	TGTGCCAGCAGCTCCTGGACAGAGCAAGAGACCCAGTACTTC	CASSSWTEQETQYF
TRBV7-8	TRBD1	TRBJ2-7	TGTGCCAGCAGCCTCGGGGACAGGAGCTACGAGCAGTACTTC	CASSLGDRSYEQYF
TRBV18	.	TRBJ1-1	TGTGCCAGCTCCTACAATACTTACACTGAAGCTTTCTTT	CASSYNTYTEAFF